This T cell receptor (beta chain) was obtained from a study of PD-1 blockade in classical Hodgkin lymphoma. Notes on the study in general: When set against healthy donors, newly diagnosed patients were reported to show lower baseline TCR diversity.

Trimming pared 0 bases from V and 2 bases from J, leaving 22 bases between. Germline CDR1 and CDR2: LGHNA and YNFKEQ. The CDR3 loop spans 20 amino acids. Exposure to brentuximab vedotin varied, and each patient had relapsed following autologous stem cell transplantation. To note about this clone: The antigen is not known.

The repertoire was sequenced with immunoSEQ multiplex PCR; TCRdb's copy has only in-frame clones and lacks some. The table lists about 90,000 clones, over 90% of them singletons. The sequence derives from a human donor with classical Hodgkin lymphoma. The rearrangement links TRBV4-2 to TRBJ2-2; D is unresolved. Source: peripheral blood mononuclear cells (PBMCs), taken before the second cycle of nivolumab. The CDR3: CASSQEVLRRQILNTGELFF. The CDR3 DNA reads as TGTGCCAGCAGCCAAGAGGTCCTCCGCAGGCAAATACTTAACACCGGGGAGCTGTTTTTT.